This record looks at one T cell receptor (beta chain) sequence and its context. Its recognized antigen is unknown. No base qualities exist here, and no much larger clone lies one base off it. The source of the sample is a study of PD-1 blockade in classical Hodgkin lymphoma (dated by TCRdb to between 2020 and 2021). With regard to the full study: Nivolumab dosing was 3 mg/kg intravenously every 2 weeks, continuing until either disease progression or unacceptable toxicity. A peripheral blood immune signature of response to PD-1 blockade in classical Hodgkin lymphoma was defined using TCR beta sequencing and CyTOF. Overall results and qualifications from the work: Lower diversity was seen in patients whose nivolumab began less than 1 year after ASCT, and these patients were left out of later analyses so that immune reconstitution would not confound the results. The study was restricted to a single clinical trial cohort, and the causes of repertoire differences, possibly disease activity or prior therapy, were left undefined. Baseline TCR diversity was reported as lower in newly diagnosed patients than in healthy donors, and lower still in relapsed/refractory patients. Trial patients achieving complete response had baseline diversity similar to newly diagnosed patients, whereas partial responders and progressors had significantly lower diversity. A significant rise by C4D1 was seen in CD4+ but not CD8+ TCR diversity (p=0.0027 vs p=0.16), with the rise being most apparent in complete responders (p=0.02).

Read against the paper, the sample's time point label means: cycle 2 day 1 (C2D1) of nivolumab. Every trial patient had relapsed following autologous stem cell transplantation, and prior brentuximab vedotin exposure was what differed among cohorts A, B and C. The trial cohort was composed of roughly 60 patients with relapsed/refractory classical Hodgkin lymphoma, for whom complete response, partial response or progressive disease was recorded as best overall response. Trial patients were treated with single-agent nivolumab in the multi-cohort phase II CheckMate 205 trial. An independent review committee assessed best overall response by applying the 2007 International Working Group response criteria. Trial PBMCs were obtained immediately prior to nivolumab initiation (C1D1) and on therapy at cycle 2 day 1 and cycle 4 day 1. After peripheral blood was drawn into 8 mL Vacutainer Cell Preparation Tubes, PBMCs were isolated by centrifugation and then cryopreserved.

The Qiagen DNeasy kit was used to extract genomic DNA both from unsorted PBMCs and from the negatively selected CD4+ and CD8+ fractions. Amplification of TCR beta CDR3 regions was done by immunoSEQ multiplex PCR with primers that anneal to V and J segments. A synthetic immune receptor repertoire was used to minimize amplification bias, and remaining bias was computationally removed after sequencing. The authors' analysis ran thus. Repertoire diversity was quantified as the Shannon entropy index using custom Python scripts. The unsorted, CD4+ and CD8+ repertoires were each analyzed separately, with the exception of combined analyses, where CD4+ and CD8+ sequences were merged in silico. Clonal expansion was defined as a frequency increase of at least 2-fold after treatment compared with C1D1, and clones undetected at baseline were assigned a pseudocount of 0.5. Singleton clones were defined as clones with 0 or 1 copy at C1D1, and non-singleton clones were defined as clones with 2 or more copies. Clones expanded in unsorted samples were annotated as CD4+, CD8+ or unknown by matching protein sequences in sorted samples from the same patient. Wilcoxon tests were applied to paired samples to test diversity changes from C1D1 to C4D1. TCRdb stores this immuneACCESS table with in-frame sequences only. Part of the clones is absent; in the studies checked, under half of the shortfall reflects unresolved V genes, and no reason is known for the rest. D and trimming come from the DNA, and the V and J calls and clone size come from that table. The sample table records 29,000 or so clones; roughly 70% of these occur just once. Roughly 3% of the sample is in the top ten clones.

The CDR3 measures 13 amino acids from cysteine to phenylalanine. Left in the record is the CDR3 DNA by itself, 39 bases read in frame from the first base. Cut back by 2 bases and 3 bases, the V and J ends lie 8 bases apart. CDR1 and CDR2 are drawn from the germline V gene: KGHSH, LQKENI. This receptor chain uses TRBV18 and TRBJ2-7; TRBD1 is a weak D gene call, 5 bases matching. Sequences were derived from peripheral blood mononuclear cells (PBMCs), sampled before the second cycle of nivolumab. The clonotype was recovered from a human donor with classical Hodgkin lymphoma. For the CDR3, the sequence is CASSPGALYEQYF. The nucleotides are TGTGCCAGCTCACCAGGGGCCCTCTACGAGCAGTACTTC.